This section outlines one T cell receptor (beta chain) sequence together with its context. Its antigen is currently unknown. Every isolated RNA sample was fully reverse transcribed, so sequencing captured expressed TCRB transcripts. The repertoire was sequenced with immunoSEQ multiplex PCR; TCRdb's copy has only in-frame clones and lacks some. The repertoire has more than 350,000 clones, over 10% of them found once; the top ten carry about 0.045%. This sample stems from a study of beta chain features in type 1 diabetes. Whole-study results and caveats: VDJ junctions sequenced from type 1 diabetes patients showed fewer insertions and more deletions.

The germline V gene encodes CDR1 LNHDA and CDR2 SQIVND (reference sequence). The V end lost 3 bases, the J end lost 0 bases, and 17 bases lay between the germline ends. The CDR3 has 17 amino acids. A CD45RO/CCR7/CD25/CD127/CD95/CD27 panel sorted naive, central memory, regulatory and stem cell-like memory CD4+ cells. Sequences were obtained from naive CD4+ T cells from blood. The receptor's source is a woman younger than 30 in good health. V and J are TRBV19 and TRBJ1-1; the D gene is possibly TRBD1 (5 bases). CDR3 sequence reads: CASSIGKVWGMNTEAFF. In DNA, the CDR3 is TGTGCCAGTAGTATTGGTAAGGTCTGGGGGATGAACACTGAAGCTTTCTTT.